A single sample is the source of the 18 T cell receptor beta chains below, sequenced in a study of blood T cell repertoires in COVID-19. The method was immunoSEQ multiplex PCR; TCRdb's version includes in-frame clones alone and lacks a portion of them. The table includes about 140,000 clones, roughly 88% detected once. What was sequenced was peripheral blood. Every receptor here comes from a woman aged 55 to 70 with acute or convalescent COVID-19.

The V call is TRBV7-2, the J call TRBJ1-1; TRBD1 is a possible D gene (5 bases). The CDR3 covers 15 residues. Germline loops: CDR1 SGHTA, CDR2 FQGNSA. Trimming pared 6 bases from V and 4 bases from J, leaving 18 bases between. CDR3 amino acids: CASRPRVGVRTEAFF. CDR3 DNA sequence: TGTGCCAGCAGGCCAAGAGTAGGGGTGCGCACTGAAGCTTTCTTT.

The J gene is TRBJ1-6, the V gene TRBV30; TRBD1 agrees at 7 bases. V was pared by 6 bases and J by 8 bases, with 13 bases of the junction left unmatched. This CDR3 comprises 15 residues. From germline, CDR1 is GTSNPN and CDR2 SVGIG (reference sequence). The CDR3 sequence is CACAQGPISDSPLHF. The DNA of the CDR3 is TGTGCCTGTGCACAGGGGCCCATATCTGATTCACCCCTCCACTTT. Full variable domain (missing parts from reference TRBV30 and TRBJ1-6): SQTIHQWPATLVQPVGSPLSLECTVEGTSNPNLYWYRQAAGRGLQLLFYSVGIGQISSEVPQNLSASRPQDRQFILSSKKLLLSDSGFYLCACAQGPISDSPLHFGNGTRLTVT.

The V call is TRBV29-1, the J call TRBJ1-1; possible D gene TRBD1, 6 bases. Germline assignment: CDR1 SQVTM and CDR2 ANQGSEA. V lost 7 bases and J 4 bases, leaving 16 bases between the germline ends. CDR3 length: 13 amino acids. CDR3 bases: TGCAGCGGGCAACAGGGCAGGGGCACTGAAGCTTTCTTT. It translates to CSGQQGRGTEAFF.

The chain has TRBV7-8 and TRBJ1-4; 9 nucleotides align to TRBD1. This CDR3 spans 15 amino acids. Germline values: CDR1 SGHVS, CDR2 FQNEAQ. Trimming cost V 2 bases and J 6 bases; bases outside gene matches: 4. In DNA, the CDR3 is TGTGCCAGCAGCTTACCGGGACAGGGCTATGAAAAACTGTTTTTT. It encodes CASSLPGQGYEKLFF.

J is TRBJ2-2 and V is TRBV30, with a weak D call TRBD1 (6 bases). This CDR3 is built from 13 residues. V gave up 2 bases and J gave up 5 bases, with 9 bases separating them. Germline assignment: CDR1 GTSNPN and CDR2 SVGIG (reference sequence). CDR3 residues: CAWSPGVTGELFF. The CDR3 DNA is TGTGCCTGGAGTCCAGGGGTTACCGGGGAGCTGTTTTTT.

The chain recombines TRBV11-3 with TRBJ2-1, with 12 positions matching TRBD2. The CDR3 is made up of 17 amino acids. The V segment lost 4 bases and the J segment 1 base; nucleotides outside the gene matches: 5. CDR1 and CDR2 (germline): SGHNT, YENEEA. The CDR3 DNA is TGTGCCAGCAGCTCGGTGACTAGCGGGGGTTCCTACAATGAGCAGTTCTTC. Its protein product is CASSSVTSGGSYNEQFF.

The chain joins TRBV30 to TRBJ1-1; 7 nucleotides line up with TRBD1. The V segment lost 0 bases and the J segment 3 bases; nucleotides outside the gene matches: 4. The CDR3 is made up of 14 amino acids. Per the germline V gene, CDR1 is GTSNPN and CDR2 is SVGIG (reference sequence). The CDR3 DNA reads as TGTGCCTGGAGTGTACAGGGGTCGGACACTGAAGCTTTCTTT. The encoded protein is CAWSVQGSDTEAFF.

The CDR3 DNA reads TGTGCCAGCAGCTTATCGGTCATCTCTGGAAACACCATATATTTT. This codes for CASSLSVISGNTIYF. The rearrangement uses TRBV7-8 and TRBJ1-3; D gene uncertain. The germline gives CDR1 SGHVS, CDR2 FQNEAQ. The CDR3 is 15 residues long. V lost 2 bases and J 0 bases, leaving 8 bases between the germline ends.

V and J are TRBV18 and TRBJ2-5; D unclear. With 3 bases removed from V and 5 bases from J, the gap between germline ends came to 10 bases. The V gene's germline CDR1 is KGHSH and CDR2 LQKENI. This CDR3 contains 13 residues. The CDR3 region has the DNA TGTGCCAGCTCACCGCGCACTTCTGAGACCCAGTACTTC. This translates into CASSPRTSETQYF.

The chain recombines TRBV9 with TRBJ1-2; no clear D gene. Germline CDR1 is SGDLS and CDR2 is YYNGEE. The V end lost 2 bases, the J end lost 5 bases, and 10 bases lay between the germline ends. The CDR3 is 13 residues long. The CDR3 region is CASSVTEKYGYTF. CDR3 DNA sequence: TGTGCCAGCAGCGTTACCGAGAAGTATGGCTACACCTTC. Full variable domain (remainder filled in from reference TRBV9 and TRBJ1-2): DSGVTQTPKHLITATGQRVTLRCSPRSGDLSVYWYQQSLDQGLQFLIQYYNGEERAKGNILERFSAQQFPDLHSELNLSSLELGDSALYFCASSVTEKYGYTFGSGTRLTVV.

The chain carries TRBV4-3 and TRBJ2-6, with TRBD1 identical over 10 bases. Per the germline V gene, CDR1 is LGHNA and CDR2 is YSLEER. Trimming at V came to 4 bases and at J to 1 base, leaving 1 base not matched to a gene. The CDR3 runs 16 residues. CDR3 in amino acids: CASSRDRGSGANVLTF. The DNA of the CDR3 is TGCGCCAGCAGCCGGGACAGGGGTTCTGGGGCCAACGTCCTGACTTTC.

The sample holds one count of this clone. V usage is TRBV14 and J usage is TRBJ2-5; 9 positions match TRBD1. CDR1 and CDR2 from the germline V gene are SGHDN and FVKESK. V was pared by 5 bases and J by 7 bases, with 11 bases of the junction left unmatched. The CDR3 consists of 15 residues. In DNA form, the CDR3 reads TGTGCCAGCAGCGCCCCCGGGACAGGGTACGGGACCCAGTACTTC. Protein sequence: CASSAPGTGYGTQYF. The complete variable domain, with remaining parts taken from reference TRBV14 and TRBJ2-5, reads EAGVTQFPSHSVIEKGQTVTLRCDPISGHDNLYWYRRVMGKEIKFLLHFVKESKQDESGMPNNRFLAERTGGTYSTLKVQPAELEDSGVYFCASSAPGTGYGTQYFGPGTRLLVL.

This chain links TRBV28 with TRBJ2-1; TRBD2 matches at 10 bases. The CDR3 contains 15 residues. The V segment lost 6 bases and the J segment 6 bases; nucleotides outside the gene matches: 8. The germline V gene has CDR1 MDHEN and CDR2 SYDVKM. The CDR3 DNA reads as TGTGCCAGCAGCCAGGGACTAGCGATCGGCAATGAGCAGTTCTTC. Its protein product is CASSQGLAIGNEQFF. The full variable domain, completed using reference TRBV28 and TRBJ2-1, is DVKVTQSSRYLVKRTGEKVFLECVQDMDHENMFWYRQDPGLGLRLIYFSYDVKMKEKGDIPEGYSVSREKKERFSLILESASTNQTSMYLCASSQGLAIGNEQFFGPGTRLTVL.

The V gene is TRBV19, the J gene TRBJ1-5; D is perhaps TRBD1 (5 bases). Trimming removed 3 bases at V and 3 bases at J, with 9 bases between. This CDR3 has 14 amino acids. Germline V gene data show CDR1 as LNHDA and CDR2 as SQIVND (reference sequence). This CDR3 reads CASSISGNNQPQHF. The CDR3 DNA reads as TGTGCCAGTAGTATCTCAGGGAACAATCAGCCCCAGCATTTT.

For the CDR3, the DNA is TGTGCCAGCAGCGGGTGGACTAGCGGGGAGACCCAGTACTTC. It is translated as CASSGWTSGETQYF. The V gene is TRBV5-4, the J gene TRBJ2-5, with 11 bases identical to TRBD2. The CDR3 is 14 amino acids. The V gene end was trimmed by 4 bases and the J gene end by 5 bases; junction bases not matched to a gene: 4. Germline V gene sequence: CDR1 SGHNT, CDR2 YYREEE (reference sequence).

V gene TRBV3-1 (or the pseudogene TRBV3-2) combines with J gene TRBJ2-3; 7 bases map to TRBD1. CDR3 size: 17 residues. V shed 5 bases and J 0 bases; nucleotides not matched to a gene: 11. Germline values: CDR1 LGHDT, CDR2 YNNKEL (reference sequence). Here the CDR3 DNA reads TGTGCCAGCAGCGCATACTCGGACAGGAGAAGCACAGATACGCAGTATTTT. Amino acid sequence: CASSAYSDRRSTDTQYF.

With respect to this clone: At the DNA level, this CDR3 is encoded by other sequences in the same sample as well. The gene calls are TRBV5-1 and TRBJ2-7; 10 bases are shared with TRBD1. The CDR3 is made up of 14 amino acids. Losses at the gene ends were 0 bases for V and 4 bases for J; bases not matched to a gene: 1. Germline V gives CDR1 SGHRS, CDR2 YFSETQ. The CDR3 protein is CASSLGTGGYEQYF. In nucleotides, the CDR3 is TGCGCCAGCAGCTTGGGGACAGGGGGTTACGAGCAGTACTTC.

V gene TRBV2 combines with J gene TRBJ1-1, with D uncertain. Germline lookup yields CDR1 SNHLY and CDR2 FYNNEI. Trimming pared 1 base from V and 3 bases from J, leaving 12 bases between. The CDR3 is 15 amino acids. CDR3 DNA sequence: TGTGCCAGCAGTGAAGGGAGGGTTCCGTACACTGAAGCTTTCTTT. This gives the protein CASSEGRVPYTEAFF.